This TCR beta chain is from a study of T cell responses to AZD1222 COVID-19 vaccine (dated by TCRdb to the early 2020s). Regarding the complete study: AZD1222 recipients given second doses at about 4 weeks or at about 12 weeks were pooled, since spike-specific TCR depth and breadth were not found to differ between the two schedules. TCR sequencing covered roughly 230 trial participants: nearly 210 given two doses of AZD1222 and 26 given two doses of MenACWY control vaccine. Trial participants were enrolled by age into 18-55, 56-69 and 70-plus year subgroups, with around 150, 28 and 57 TCR-sequenced participants respectively.

Note on this clone: The antigen it recognizes is unknown. No base-level quality is on record; no much larger clone is a single base apart.

Study-level results and caveats: Because no samples from the day 14 peak response were available, repertoires could be characterized only after the peak T cell response. The vaccine-associated CD4 TCRs covered the entire spike protein, and the dominant responses fell in regions 160-218 and 743-854. Conclusions about previously exposed vaccinees were limited because only six AZD1222 recipients were SARS-CoV-2 seropositive at baseline. After two AZD1222 doses, spike-specific TCR breadth and depth were significantly higher than at day 0 and than in MenACWY recipients. Participants were mostly white British, with more females than males. The authors suggested clonal diversity may have been underestimated. Reportedly, close to half of the unique spike-specific TCRs recognized epitopes lying outside the regions that are mutated in the B.1.351 and B.1.1.7 variants. In the small 56-69-year group, the increase in depth fell short of significance, most likely because of low power.

The CDR3 regions of human TCRbeta chains were analyzed by immunosequencing. In the paper's pipeline: TCRs in the repertoires were matched against a reference library of SARS-CoV-2-specific TCRs that had been generated with the MIRA antigen-specificity platform. Breadth was defined as the fraction of unique TCRs that were SARS-CoV-2-associated. Depth was defined as the fraction of total T cells that were SARS-CoV-2-associated. Using the MIRA data, each spike-specific TCR was mapped to the spike region that the TCR reacts to and placed in a CD4 or CD8 class. Log10-transformed breadth and depth values were compared by one-way ANOVA with Sidak's multiple comparisons tests. TCRdb took over this immuneACCESS table, retaining in-frame rearrangements with V and J assigned. Such tables are incomplete; in checked studies, under half of the missing clones stem from an unresolved V gene, and the remainder is unexplained. The V and J calls and clone size come from that table; D and trimming were worked out from the DNA. The sample table lists 150,000 to 200,000 clones, 92% of them with a count of one. The top ten hold approximately 1.3% of the sample.

V loses 0 bases, J loses 9 bases, and the germline ends lie 12 bases apart. As encoded in the germline V gene, CDR1 is KGHSH while CDR2 is LQKENI. The CDR3 measures 14 amino acids from cysteine to phenylalanine. The sequence is cut down to CDR3 DNA, 42 bases in frame from base 1. This specimen's time point label, interpreted: baseline before first vaccination. Vaccinee samples came from UK trials COV001 and COV002, including a single-blind randomized controlled phase 2/3 trial of AZD1222 (ChAdOx1 nCoV-19) in healthy adults. For TCRbeta chain sequencing, PBMC samples from trial participants were taken at day 0 and at day 28 after the second dose.

Here the chain combines TRBV18 and TRBJ2-1, and the D gene may be TRBD2, 6 bases matching. The material sequenced was peripheral blood, taken on day 0 of AZD1222 vaccination. The source of this sequence is an adult in good health. Here is the DNA: TGTGCCAGCTCACCACCGAGCGCCGGGGGTGAGCAGTTCTTC. It translates to CASSPPSAGGEQFF.